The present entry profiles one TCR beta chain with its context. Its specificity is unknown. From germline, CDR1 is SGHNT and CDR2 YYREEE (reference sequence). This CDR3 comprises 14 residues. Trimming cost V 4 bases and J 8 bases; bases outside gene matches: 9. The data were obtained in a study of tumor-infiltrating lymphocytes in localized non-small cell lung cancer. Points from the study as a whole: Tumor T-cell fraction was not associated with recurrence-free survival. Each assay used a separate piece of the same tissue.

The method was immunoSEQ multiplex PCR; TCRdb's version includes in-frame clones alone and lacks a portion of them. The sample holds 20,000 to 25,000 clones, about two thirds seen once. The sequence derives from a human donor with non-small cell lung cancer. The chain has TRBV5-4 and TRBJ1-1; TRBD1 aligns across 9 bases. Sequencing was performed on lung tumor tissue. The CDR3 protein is CASSRLQDRGEAFF. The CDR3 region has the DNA TGTGCCAGCAGCCGACTCCAGGACAGGGGAGAAGCTTTCTTT.